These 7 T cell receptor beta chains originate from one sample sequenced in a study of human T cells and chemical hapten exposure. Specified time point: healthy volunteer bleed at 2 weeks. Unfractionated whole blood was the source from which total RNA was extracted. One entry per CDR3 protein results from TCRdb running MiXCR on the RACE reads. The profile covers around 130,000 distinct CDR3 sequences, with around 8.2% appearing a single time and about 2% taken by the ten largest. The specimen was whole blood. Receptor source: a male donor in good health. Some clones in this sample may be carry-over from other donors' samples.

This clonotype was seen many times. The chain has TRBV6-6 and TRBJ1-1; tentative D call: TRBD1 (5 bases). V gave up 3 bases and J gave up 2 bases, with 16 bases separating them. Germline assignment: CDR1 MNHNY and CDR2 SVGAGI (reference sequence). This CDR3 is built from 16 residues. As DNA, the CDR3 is TGTGCCAGCAGTTATGGGAGGGGAGGGAGAAACACTGAAGCTTTCTTT. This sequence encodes CASSYGRGGRNTEAFF.

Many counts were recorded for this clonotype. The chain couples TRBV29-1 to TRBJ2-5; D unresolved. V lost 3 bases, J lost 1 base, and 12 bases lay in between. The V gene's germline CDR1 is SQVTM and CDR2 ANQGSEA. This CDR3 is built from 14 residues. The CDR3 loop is CSVEGSSGQETQYF. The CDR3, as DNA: TGCAGCGTTGAGGGCAGTTCAGGCCAAGAGACCCAGTACTTC.

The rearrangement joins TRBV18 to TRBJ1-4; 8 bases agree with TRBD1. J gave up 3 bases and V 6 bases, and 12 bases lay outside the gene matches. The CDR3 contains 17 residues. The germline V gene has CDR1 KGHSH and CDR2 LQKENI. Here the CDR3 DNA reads TGTGCCAGCTCGGCTTTCGGAACAGGGGGATCTAATGAAAAACTGTTTTTT. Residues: CASSAFGTGGSNEKLFF.

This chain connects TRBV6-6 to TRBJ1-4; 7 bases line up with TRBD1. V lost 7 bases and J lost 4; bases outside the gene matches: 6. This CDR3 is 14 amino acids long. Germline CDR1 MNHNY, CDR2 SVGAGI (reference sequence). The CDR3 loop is CASTLGQSNEKLFF. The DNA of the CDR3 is TGTGCCAGCACCTTGGGACAGAGTAATGAAAAACTGTTTTTT.

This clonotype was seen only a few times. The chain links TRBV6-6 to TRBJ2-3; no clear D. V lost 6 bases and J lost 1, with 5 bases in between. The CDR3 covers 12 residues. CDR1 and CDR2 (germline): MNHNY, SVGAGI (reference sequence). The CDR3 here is CASSYGTDTQYF. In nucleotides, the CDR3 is TGTGCCAGCAGCTACGGCACAGATACGCAGTATTTT.

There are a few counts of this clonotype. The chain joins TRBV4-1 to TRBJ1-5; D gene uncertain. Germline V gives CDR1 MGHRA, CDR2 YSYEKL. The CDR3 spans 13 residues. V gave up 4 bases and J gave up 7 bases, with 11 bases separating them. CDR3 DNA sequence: TGCGCCAGCAGCCTACGTGGAGCCCAGCCCCAGCATTTT. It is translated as CASSLRGAQPQHF.

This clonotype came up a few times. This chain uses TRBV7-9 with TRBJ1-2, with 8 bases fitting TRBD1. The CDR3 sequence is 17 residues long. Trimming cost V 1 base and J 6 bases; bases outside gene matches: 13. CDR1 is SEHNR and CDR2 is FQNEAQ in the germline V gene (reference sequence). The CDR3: CASSLVFRGPSVNGYTF. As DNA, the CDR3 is TGTGCCAGCAGCTTAGTATTCAGGGGGCCGTCTGTGAATGGCTACACCTTC.